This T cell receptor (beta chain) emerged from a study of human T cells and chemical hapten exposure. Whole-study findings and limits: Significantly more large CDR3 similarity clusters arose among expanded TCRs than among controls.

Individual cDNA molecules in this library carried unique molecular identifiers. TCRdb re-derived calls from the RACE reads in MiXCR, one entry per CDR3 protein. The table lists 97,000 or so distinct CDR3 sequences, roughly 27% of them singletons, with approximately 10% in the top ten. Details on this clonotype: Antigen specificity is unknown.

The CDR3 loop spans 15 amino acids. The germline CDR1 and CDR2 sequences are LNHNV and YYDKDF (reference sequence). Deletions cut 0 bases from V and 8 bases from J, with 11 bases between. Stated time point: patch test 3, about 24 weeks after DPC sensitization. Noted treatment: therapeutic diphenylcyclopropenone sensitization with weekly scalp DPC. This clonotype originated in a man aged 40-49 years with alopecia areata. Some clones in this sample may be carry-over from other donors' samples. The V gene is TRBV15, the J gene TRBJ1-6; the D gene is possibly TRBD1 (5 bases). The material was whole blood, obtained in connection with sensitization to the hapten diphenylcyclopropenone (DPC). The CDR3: CATSRDGPRDSPLHF. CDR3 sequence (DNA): TGTGCCACCAGCAGAGACGGACCCAGGGATTCACCCCTCCACTTT.